This TCR beta chain comes out of a study of T cell responses to AZD1222 COVID-19 vaccine. Study-wide findings and caveats: Of spike-specific TCRs, nearly half reportedly target regions left unmutated in variants.

Concerning this clone: No antigen is known for it.

Germline V gene lookup returns CDR1 KGHSH and CDR2 LQKENI. The V end lost 0 bases, the J end lost 3 bases, and 9 bases lay between the germline ends. This CDR3 region has 15 residues. Assay: immunoSEQ multiplex PCR; the TCRdb copy retains only in-frame clones and omits some. Of 40,000 to 55,000 clones in the sample, roughly 89% were seen once. The source material was peripheral blood, sampled 28 days after the second AZD1222 dose. The genes are TRBV18 and TRBJ1-3, with TRBD1 as a possible D gene (5 bases). This TCR was sampled from an adult who received the AZD1222 COVID-19 vaccine. DNA for the CDR3: TGTGCCAGCTCACCACCGGGGGTACGTGGAAACACCATATATTTT. This encodes CASSPPGVRGNTIYF.